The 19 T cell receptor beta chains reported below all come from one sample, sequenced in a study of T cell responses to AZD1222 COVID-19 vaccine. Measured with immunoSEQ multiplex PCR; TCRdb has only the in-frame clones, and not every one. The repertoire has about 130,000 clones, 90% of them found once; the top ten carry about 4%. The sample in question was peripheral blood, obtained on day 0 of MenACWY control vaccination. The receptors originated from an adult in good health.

In DNA, the CDR3 is TGTGCCAGCAGCCAAGCGTATACTAGCGGACCCTACAATGAGCAGTTCTTC. This gives the protein CASSQAYTSGPYNEQFF. The V and J genes are TRBV4-2 and TRBJ2-1; 8 bases align to TRBD2. CDR1 and CDR2 from the germline V gene are LGHNA and YNFKEQ. This CDR3 is 17 amino acids long. V lost 1 base to trimming and J lost 2 bases; unmatched junction nucleotides: 7.

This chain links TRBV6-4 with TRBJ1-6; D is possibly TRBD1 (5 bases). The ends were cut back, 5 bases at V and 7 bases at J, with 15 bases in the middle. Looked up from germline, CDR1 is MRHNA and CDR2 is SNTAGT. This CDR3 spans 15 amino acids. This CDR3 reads CASSLGTTENSPLHF. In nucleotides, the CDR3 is TGTGCCAGCAGTCTCGGTACGACAGAAAATTCACCCCTCCACTTT.

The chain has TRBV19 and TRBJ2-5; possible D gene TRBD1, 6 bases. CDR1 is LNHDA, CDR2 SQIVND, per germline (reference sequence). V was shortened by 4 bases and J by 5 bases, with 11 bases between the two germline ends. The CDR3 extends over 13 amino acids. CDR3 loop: CASSKGVRETQYF. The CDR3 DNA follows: TGTGCCAGTAGTAAGGGGGTACGGGAGACCCAGTACTTC.

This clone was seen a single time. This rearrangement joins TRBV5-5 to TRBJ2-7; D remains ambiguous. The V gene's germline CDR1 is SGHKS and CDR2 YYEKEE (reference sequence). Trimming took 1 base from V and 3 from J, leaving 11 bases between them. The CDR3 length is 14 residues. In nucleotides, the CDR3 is TGTGCCAGCAGCTTGTTGGCAGCTAACTACGAGCAGTACGTC. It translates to CASSLLAANYEQYV.

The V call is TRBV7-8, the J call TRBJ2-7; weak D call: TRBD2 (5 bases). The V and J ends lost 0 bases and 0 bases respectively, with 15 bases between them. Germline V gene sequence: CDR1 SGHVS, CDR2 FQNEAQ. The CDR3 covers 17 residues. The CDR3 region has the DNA TGTGCCAGCAGCTTAGCATTAAGGACTGGCAGCTCCTACGAGCAGTACTTC. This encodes CASSLALRTGSSYEQYF. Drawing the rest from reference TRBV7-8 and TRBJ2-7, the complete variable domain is GAGVSQSPRYKVAKRGQDVALRCDPISGHVSLFWYQQALGQGPEFLTYFQNEAQLDKSGLPSDRFFAERPEGSVSTLKIQRTQQEDSAVYLCASSLALRTGSSYEQYFGPGTRLTVT.

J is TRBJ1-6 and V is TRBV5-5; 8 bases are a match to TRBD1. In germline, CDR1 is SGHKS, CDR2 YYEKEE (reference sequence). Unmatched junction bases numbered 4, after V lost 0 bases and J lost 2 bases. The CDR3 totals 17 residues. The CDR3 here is CASSLGQGAAYNSPLHF. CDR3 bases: TGTGCCAGCAGCTTGGGGCAGGGGGCAGCCTATAATTCACCCCTCCACTTT.

The CDR3 spells CSVADRGPSYGYTF. In DNA form, the CDR3 reads TGCAGCGTTGCGGACAGGGGGCCGTCCTATGGCTACACCTTC. This chain uses TRBV29-1 with TRBJ1-2, with 11 bases that match TRBD1. V was clipped by 4 bases and J by 4 bases; unmatched bases: 5. The germline CDR1 and CDR2 sequences are SQVTM and ANQGSEA. This CDR3 region has 14 residues.

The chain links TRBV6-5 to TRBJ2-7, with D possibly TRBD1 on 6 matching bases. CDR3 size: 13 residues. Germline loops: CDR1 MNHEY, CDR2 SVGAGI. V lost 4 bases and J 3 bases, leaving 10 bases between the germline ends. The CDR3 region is CASSSTGLYEQYF. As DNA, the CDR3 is TGTGCCAGCAGTTCGACAGGTCTCTACGAGCAGTACTTC.

CDR3 nucleotides: TGTGCCAGCAGTTACTCGTCTAGCGGGTACGAGCAGTACTTC. Translating it yields CASSYSSSGYEQYF. The V call is TRBV6-5, the J call TRBJ2-7, with 8 positions matching TRBD2. Germline CDR1 MNHEY, CDR2 SVGAGI. J gave up 4 bases and V 0 bases, and 2 bases lay outside the gene matches. The CDR3 consists of 14 residues.

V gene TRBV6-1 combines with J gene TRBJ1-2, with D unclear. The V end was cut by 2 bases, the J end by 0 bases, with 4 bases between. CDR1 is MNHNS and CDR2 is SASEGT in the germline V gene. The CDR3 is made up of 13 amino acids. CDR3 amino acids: CASSEQANYGYTF. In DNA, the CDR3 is TGTGCCAGCAGTGAACAGGCTAACTATGGCTACACCTTC.

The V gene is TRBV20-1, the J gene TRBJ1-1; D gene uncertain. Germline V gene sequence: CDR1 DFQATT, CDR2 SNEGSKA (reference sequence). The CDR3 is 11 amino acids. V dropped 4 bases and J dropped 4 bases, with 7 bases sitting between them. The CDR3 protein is CSATTVTEAFF. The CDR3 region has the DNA TGCAGTGCTACGACGGTCACTGAAGCTTTCTTT.

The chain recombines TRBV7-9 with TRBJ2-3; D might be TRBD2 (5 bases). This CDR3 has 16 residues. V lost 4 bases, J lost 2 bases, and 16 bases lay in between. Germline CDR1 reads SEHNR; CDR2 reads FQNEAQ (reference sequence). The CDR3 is CASSSEDRFDTDTQYF. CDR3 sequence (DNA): TGTGCCAGCAGCTCGGAGGACCGTTTCGACACAGATACGCAGTATTTT. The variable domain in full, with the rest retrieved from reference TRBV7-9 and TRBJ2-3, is DTGVSQNPRHKITKRGQNVTFRCDPISEHNRLYWYRQTLGQGPEFLTYFQNEAQLEKSRLLSDRFSAERPKGSFSTLEIQRTEQGDSAMYLCASSSEDRFDTDTQYFGPGTRLTVL.

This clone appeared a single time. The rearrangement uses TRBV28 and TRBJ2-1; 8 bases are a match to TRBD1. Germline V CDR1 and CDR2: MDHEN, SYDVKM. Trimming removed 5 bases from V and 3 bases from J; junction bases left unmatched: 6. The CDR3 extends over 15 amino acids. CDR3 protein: CASSPGQGYYNEQFF. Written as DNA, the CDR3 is TGTGCCAGCAGTCCTGGACAGGGATACTACAATGAGCAGTTCTTC.

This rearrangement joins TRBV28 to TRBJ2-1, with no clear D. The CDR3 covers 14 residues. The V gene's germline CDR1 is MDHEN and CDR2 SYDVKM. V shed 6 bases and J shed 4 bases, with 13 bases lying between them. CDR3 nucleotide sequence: TGTGCCAGCAGCTCCCTAGGAGAATACAATGAGCAGTTCTTC. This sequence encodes CASSSLGEYNEQFF.

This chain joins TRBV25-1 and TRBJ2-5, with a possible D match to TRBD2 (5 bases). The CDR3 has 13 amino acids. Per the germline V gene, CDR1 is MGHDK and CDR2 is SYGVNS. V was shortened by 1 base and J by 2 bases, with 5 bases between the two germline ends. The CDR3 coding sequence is TGTGCCAGCAGTGAATCGGGGCAAGAGACCCAGTACTTC. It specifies CASSESGQETQYF. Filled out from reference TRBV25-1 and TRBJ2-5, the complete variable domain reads EADIYQTPRYLVIGTGKKITLECSQTMGHDKMYWYQQDPGMELHLIHYSYGVNSTEKGDLSSESTVSRIRTEHFPLTLESARPSHTSQYLCASSESGQETQYFGPGTRLLVL.

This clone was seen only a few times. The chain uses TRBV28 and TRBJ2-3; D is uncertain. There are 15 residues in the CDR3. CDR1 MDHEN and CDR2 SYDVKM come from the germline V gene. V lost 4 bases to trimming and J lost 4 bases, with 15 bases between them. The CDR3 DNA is TGTGCCAGCAGTTCCCCTTCGGATCACGCAGATACGCAGTATTTT. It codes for CASSSPSDHADTQYF.

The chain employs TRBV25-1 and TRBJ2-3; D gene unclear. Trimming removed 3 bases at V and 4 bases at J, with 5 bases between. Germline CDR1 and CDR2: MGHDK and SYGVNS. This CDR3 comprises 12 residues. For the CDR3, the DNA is TGTGCCAGCAGTGATTACCCAGATACGCAGTATTTT. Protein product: CASSDYPDTQYF. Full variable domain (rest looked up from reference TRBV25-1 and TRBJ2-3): EADIYQTPRYLVIGTGKKITLECSQTMGHDKMYWYQQDPGMELHLIHYSYGVNSTEKGDLSSESTVSRIRTEHFPLTLESARPSHTSQYLCASSDYPDTQYFGPGTRLTVL.

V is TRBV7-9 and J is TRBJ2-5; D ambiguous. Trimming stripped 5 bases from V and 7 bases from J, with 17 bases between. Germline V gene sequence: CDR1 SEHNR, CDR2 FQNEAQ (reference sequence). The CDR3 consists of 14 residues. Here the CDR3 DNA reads TGTGCCAGCAGCCCCCGTCAGGCCGATGCGACCCAGTACTTC. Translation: CASSPRQADATQYF.

The CDR3 region is CASSPGTVSGNTIYF. The CDR3 nucleotides read TGTGCCAGCAGCCCAGGGACGGTTTCTGGAAACACCATATATTTT. The chain joins TRBV5-5 to TRBJ1-3; possible D gene TRBD1, 5 bases. Trimming removed 4 bases from V and 1 base from J, with 12 bases in between. This CDR3 contains 15 residues. The germline V gene has CDR1 SGHKS and CDR2 YYEKEE (reference sequence).